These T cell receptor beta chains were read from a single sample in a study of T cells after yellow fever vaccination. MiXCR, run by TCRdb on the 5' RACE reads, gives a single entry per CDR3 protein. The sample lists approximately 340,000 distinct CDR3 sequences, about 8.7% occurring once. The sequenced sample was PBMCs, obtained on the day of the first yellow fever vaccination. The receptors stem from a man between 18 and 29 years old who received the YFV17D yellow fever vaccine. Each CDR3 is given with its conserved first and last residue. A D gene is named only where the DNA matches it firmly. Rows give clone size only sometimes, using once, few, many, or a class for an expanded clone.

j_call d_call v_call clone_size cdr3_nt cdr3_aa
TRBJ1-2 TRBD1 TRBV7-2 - TGTGCCAGCAGCTTAGGACAGGGACGCCCTTTGGGTGGCTACACCTTC CASSLGQGRPLGGYTF
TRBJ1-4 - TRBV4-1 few TGCGCCAGCAGCCAAGCGGGGTTGGCTAATGAAAAACTGTTTTTT CASSQAGLANEKLFF
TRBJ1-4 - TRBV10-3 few TGTGCCACGACAACGAGGGTTGGACAGACTAATGAAAAACTGTTTTTT CATTTRVGQTNEKLFF
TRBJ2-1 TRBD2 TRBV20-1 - TGCAGTGCTAGAGATCGAGCGGGGCTCGTAGATGAGCAGTTCTTC CSARDRAGLVDEQFF
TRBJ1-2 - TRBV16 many TGTGCCAGCAGCCGGGACGGTAACTATGGCTACACCTTC CASSRDGNYGYTF
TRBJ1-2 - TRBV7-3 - TGTGCCAGCAGCTCTGACGGGAACTCTAACTATGGCTACACCTTC CASSSDGNSNYGYTF
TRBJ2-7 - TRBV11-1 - TGTGCCAGCAGCGTGAATCTTCGGGGGCGCGGGGTTAACAACGAGCAGTACTTC CASSVNLRGRGVNNEQYF
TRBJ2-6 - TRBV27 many TGTGCCAGCAGTGCCCAGAGGGCTGGGGCCAACGTCCTGACTTTC CASSAQRAGANVLTF
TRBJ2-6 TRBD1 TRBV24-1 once TGTGCCACCAGTGATGCACCGGGACAGTACTCTGGGGCCAACGTCCTGACTTTC CATSDAPGQYSGANVLTF
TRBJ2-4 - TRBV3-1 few TGTGCCAGCAGCCAACGGGGAAAAAACATTCAGTACTTC CASSQRGKNIQYF
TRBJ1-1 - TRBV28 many TGTGCCAGCAGCCGGGTCCGGGCCTCCCCGGGGGAAGCTTTCTTT CASSRVRASPGEAFF
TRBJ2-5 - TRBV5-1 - TGCGCCAGCATGTGGGACGGAGAGACCCAGTACTTC CASMWDGETQYF
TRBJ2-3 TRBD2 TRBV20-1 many TGCAGTGCTAGTCGTACTAGCGGCACAGATACGCAGTATTTT CSASRTSGTDTQYF
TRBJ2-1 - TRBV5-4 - TGTGCCAGCAGCCTGGTTACTAGCCGCAATGAGCAGTTCTTC CASSLVTSRNEQFF
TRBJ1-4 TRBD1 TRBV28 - TGTGCCAGCAGTGGTAGCGACAGGGGTAATGAAAAACTGTTTTTT CASSGSDRGNEKLFF
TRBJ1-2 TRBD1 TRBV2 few TGTGCCAGTACTAGGGACAGCGGAGGCTACACCTTC CASTRDSGGYTF
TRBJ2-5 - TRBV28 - TGTGCCAGCAGGTCCCCCGGGGGCCAAGAGACCCAGTACTTC CASRSPGGQETQYF
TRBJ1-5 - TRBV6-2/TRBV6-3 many TGTGCCAGCAGTTACTCTGGCAGTAATCAGCCCCAGCATTTT CASSYSGSNQPQHF
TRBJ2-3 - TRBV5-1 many TGCGCCAGCAGCAGCGGCTCGGGCACAGATACGCAGTATTTT CASSSGSGTDTQYF
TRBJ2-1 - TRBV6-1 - TGTGCCAGCACCAGGGAATACAATGAGCAGTTCTTC CASTREYNEQFF
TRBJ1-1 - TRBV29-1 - TGCAGCGTTGCAGGGGCTGGGACTGAAGCTTTCTTT CSVAGAGTEAFF
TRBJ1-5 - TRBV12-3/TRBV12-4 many TGTGCCAGCAATCCGGACAGTCATAATCAGCCCCAGCATTTT CASNPDSHNQPQHF
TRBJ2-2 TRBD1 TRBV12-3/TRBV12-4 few TGTGCCAGCAGTTCCGGGACAGGGAGCACCGGGGAGCTGTTTTTT CASSSGTGSTGELFF
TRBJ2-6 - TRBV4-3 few TGCGCCAGCAGCAGGGACCCCGGGGCCAACGTCCTGACTTTC CASSRDPGANVLTF
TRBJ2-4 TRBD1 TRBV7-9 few TGTGCCAGCAGCTTACCTCGGGACAGTCTTCTTGCAAACATTCAGTACTTC CASSLPRDSLLANIQYF
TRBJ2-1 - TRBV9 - TGTGCCAGCAGCGCCGAGACCGGGCCTAGCGATGAGCAGTTCTTC CASSAETGPSDEQFF
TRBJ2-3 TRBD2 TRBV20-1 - TGCAGTGCTGTACCCCGACTAGCGGGGGGGCTAGATACGCAGTATTTT CSAVPRLAGGLDTQYF
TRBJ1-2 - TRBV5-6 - TGTGCCAGCAGCTTGAGAGCAGGCTATGGCTACACCTTC CASSLRAGYGYTF
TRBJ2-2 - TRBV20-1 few TGCAGTGCTAGAGAAGGTCCGGGAATCGGCACCGGGGAGCTGTTTTTT CSAREGPGIGTGELFF
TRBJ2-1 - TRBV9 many TGTGCCAGCAGCCTTACCCAATACAATGAGCAGTTCTTC CASSLTQYNEQFF
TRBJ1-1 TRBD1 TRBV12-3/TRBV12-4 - TGTGCCAGCACTCTGCCACAGGGGGCCGGCACTGAAGCTTTCTTT CASTLPQGAGTEAFF
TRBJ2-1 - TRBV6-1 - TGTGCCAGCAGTCCTTCCGGCGGGGTCGGACCTAATGAGCAGTTCTTC CASSPSGGVGPNEQFF